The 13 T cell receptor beta chains presented below share a single source sample, sequenced in a study of blood T cell repertoires in COVID-19. Sequenced by immunoSEQ multiplex PCR; TCRdb stores in-frame clones only, minus some. The data show about 120,000 clones, approximately 90% seen once. The sample was peripheral blood. These receptors came from a human donor with acute or convalescent COVID-19. The donor label of this sample is uncertain.

The chain joins TRBV15 to TRBJ2-3, with 16 bases matching TRBD2. The V gene's germline CDR1 is LNHNV and CDR2 YYDKDF (reference sequence). The trim removed 2 bases at V and 4 bases at J, leaving 15 bases unmatched. The length of the CDR3 is 21 residues. The chain's CDR3 is CATSRSGSAGTSGRAADTQYF. The CDR3 DNA sequence: TGTGCCACCAGCAGATCTGGATCGGCCGGGACTAGCGGGAGGGCCGCAGATACGCAGTATTTT.

The chain recombines TRBV2 with TRBJ2-1; no reliable D call. V was shortened by 7 bases and J by 8 bases, with 12 bases between the two germline ends. The germline V gene encodes CDR1 SNHLY and CDR2 FYNNEI. This CDR3 comprises 12 residues. This chain's CDR3 is CASKSVSDEQFF. CDR3 DNA: TGTGCCAGCAAATCCGTAAGCGATGAGCAGTTCTTC.

The rearrangement links TRBV6-5 to TRBJ1-1; D is uncertain. The ends were cut back, 2 bases at V and 1 base at J, with 8 bases in the middle. Per germline, CDR1 MNHEY and CDR2 SVGAGI. This CDR3 spans 14 amino acids. The CDR3 loop is CASSYGQANTEAFF. CDR3 nucleotide sequence: TGTGCCAGCAGTTACGGCCAGGCGAACACTGAAGCTTTCTTT.

The chain has TRBV19 and TRBJ2-1; 7 bases match TRBD2. The CDR3 consists of 15 residues. Germline-derived CDR1 and CDR2 are LNHDA and SQIVND (reference sequence). The V gene end was trimmed by 1 base and the J gene end by 8 bases; junction bases not matched to a gene: 8. Here the CDR3 reads CASSIGRGRGDEQFF. The CDR3 DNA reads TGTGCCAGTAGTATAGGAAGAGGGAGGGGTGATGAGCAGTTCTTC.

The rearrangement joins TRBV20-1 to TRBJ1-2, with a weak D call TRBD1 (5 bases). Trimming removed 6 bases at V and 7 bases at J, with 9 bases between. CDR1 and CDR2 from the germline V gene are DFQATT and SNEGSKA (reference sequence). This CDR3 spans 10 amino acids. The CDR3: CSASRAGYTF. The DNA of the CDR3 is TGCAGTGCCAGCAGGGCTGGCTACACCTTC.

This chain links TRBV10-3 with TRBJ2-7; the D is unclear. The CDR3 is 11 residues long. Germline assignment: CDR1 ENHRY and CDR2 SYGVKD. V was clipped by 3 bases and J by 5 bases, with 5 bases between them. In DNA form, the CDR3 reads TGTGCCATCAGTGATATAGACGAGCAGTACTTC. The encoded protein is CAISDIDEQYF.

This chain connects TRBV7-9 to TRBJ1-1, with D hard to call. This CDR3 comprises 13 residues. Per germline, CDR1 SEHNR and CDR2 FQNEAQ (reference sequence). The V end lost 2 bases, the J end lost 4 bases, and 8 bases lay between the germline ends. The CDR3 DNA is TGTGCCAGCAGCTTATCCCTCCTCACTGAAGCTTTCTTT. Translated, it gives CASSLSLLTEAFF.

The chain employs TRBV6-5 and TRBJ2-3; possible D gene TRBD1, 7 bases. This CDR3 comprises 14 residues. V was cut by 6 bases and J by 5 bases, with 15 bases left in between. CDR1 and CDR2 from the germline V gene are MNHEY and SVGAGI. The CDR3 DNA reads TGTGCCAGCAGCCAGGGGCAGGGGGGAGATACGCAGTATTTT. Amino acids: CASSQGQGGDTQYF.

V is TRBV19 and J is TRBJ1-4, with D possibly TRBD1 on 5 matching bases. The germline V gene encodes CDR1 LNHDA and CDR2 SQIVND (reference sequence). This CDR3 region has 14 residues. V was pared by 7 bases and J by 7 bases, with 16 bases between. CDR3 loop: CASTRTPRSEKLFF. CDR3 bases: TGTGCCAGTACCAGGACACCACGTTCTGAAAAACTGTTTTTT.

The chain employs TRBV30 and TRBJ1-6, with TRBD1 matching 8 bases. The CDR3 spans 15 residues. The V and J ends lost 3 bases and 9 bases, in that order; junction bases with no gene match: 10. CDR1 and CDR2 from the germline V gene are GTSNPN and SVGIG (reference sequence). The CDR3 nucleotides are TGTGCCTGGAGGGCCATAGGACAGGGCTCTTCACCCCTCCACTTT. It specifies CAWRAIGQGSSPLHF. Full variable domain (missing parts from reference TRBV30 and TRBJ1-6): SQTIHQWPATLVQPVGSPLSLECTVEGTSNPNLYWYRQAAGRGLQLLFYSVGIGQISSEVPQNLSASRPQDRQFILSSKKLLLSDSGFYLCAWRAIGQGSSPLHFGNGTRLTVT.

The V gene is TRBV4-3, the J gene TRBJ2-4; no clear D. This CDR3 has 14 amino acids. The ends were cut back, 3 bases at V and 8 bases at J, with 14 bases in the middle. The V gene's germline CDR1 is LGHNA and CDR2 YSLEER. CDR3 protein: CASSQNRYRDIQYF. The CDR3, as DNA: TGCGCCAGCAGCCAGAACCGATATCGGGACATTCAGTACTTC.

In DNA form, the CDR3 reads TGTGCCAGCAGCTTAGAGCTAGCGGCAGGAGAGCAGTTCTTC. Protein product: CASSLELAAGEQFF. The V call is TRBV11-3, the J call TRBJ2-1, with 7 bases that match TRBD2. This CDR3 contains 14 residues. V lost 0 bases, J lost 10 bases, and 6 bases stayed unmatched. Germline V gives CDR1 SGHNT, CDR2 YENEEA. The whole variable domain, remainder taken from reference TRBV11-3 and TRBJ2-1, is EAGVVQSPRYKIIEKKQPVAFWCNPISGHNTLYWYLQNLGQGPELLIRYENEEAVDDSQLPKDRFSAERLKGVDSTLKIQPAELGDSAVYLCASSLELAAGEQFFGPGTRLTVL.

The chain recombines TRBV18 with TRBJ1-1, with D perhaps matching TRBD1 (5 bases). The length of the CDR3 is 13 residues. The germline V gene encodes CDR1 KGHSH and CDR2 LQKENI. V was pared by 4 bases and J by 0 bases, with 6 bases between. CDR3 amino acids: CASSQTVNTEAFF. Here the CDR3 DNA reads TGTGCCAGCTCACAGACAGTGAACACTGAAGCTTTCTTT.